This record concerns one TCR beta chain sequence. The antigen it recognizes is unknown. Base quality data are lacking; no much larger clone is found one base away. This specimen's time point label, per the study, means: baseline before first vaccination. This specimen's treatment or condition label, per the study, means: meningococcal conjugate vaccine given as trial control. Vaccinee samples came from UK trials COV001 and COV002, including a single-blind randomized controlled phase 2/3 trial of AZD1222 (ChAdOx1 nCoV-19) in healthy adults. For TCRbeta chain sequencing, PBMC samples were collected from trial participants at day 0 and at day 28 after the second dose. The data originate from a study of T cell responses to AZD1222 COVID-19 vaccine (dated by TCRdb to the early 2020s). Context from the whole study: A total of 230 to 250 trial participants underwent TCR sequencing, of whom approximately 210 received two doses of AZD1222 and around 26 received two doses of the MenACWY control vaccine. Trial participants were enrolled into age subgroups of 18-55, 56-69 and 70-plus years, which contained approximately 150, 28 and 58 TCR-sequenced participants, respectively.

Here is what the overall study found, with its caveats: Reportedly, close to half of the unique spike-specific TCRs recognized epitopes lying outside the regions that are mutated in the B.1.351 and B.1.1.7 variants. A significant rise in spike-specific TCR breadth and depth was observed after two AZD1222 doses relative to day 0 and relative to MenACWY recipients. Because no day 14 peak-response samples were available, the repertoires could be characterized only after the peak T cell response. Most participants were white British and females outnumbered males, and the authors suggested that clonal diversity may have been underestimated. Only five to seven AZD1222 recipients were SARS-CoV-2 seropositive at baseline, limiting conclusions about previously exposed vaccinees. In the small 56-69-year group, the increase in depth fell short of significance, most likely because of low power. Vaccine-associated CD4 TCRs spanned the whole spike protein, with dominant responses in regions 160-218 and 743-854.

The CDR3 regions of human TCRbeta chains were analyzed by immunosequencing. As for the authors' bioinformatics: TCRs in the repertoires were compared against a reference library of SARS-CoV-2-specific TCRs that had been generated with the MIRA antigen-specificity platform. Breadth was defined as the fraction of unique TCRs that were SARS-CoV-2-associated. Depth was defined as the fraction of total T cells that were SARS-CoV-2-associated. Using the MIRA data, each spike-specific TCR was mapped to the spike region that the TCR reacts to and placed in a CD4 or CD8 class. Log10-transformed breadth and depth values were compared by one-way ANOVA with Sidak's multiple comparisons tests. Held by TCRdb, this immuneACCESS table contains in-frame sequences only and omits some clones. Under half of the omission traces to an unresolved V gene where checked; the cause of the rest is unknown. The DNA gave D and trimming, while V, J and clone size come from that table. Recorded for this sample are about 93,000 clones; 85% to 90% of them occurred a single time. The top ten hold about 2.8% of the sample.

The CDR3 spans 16 residues, from the cysteine through the phenylalanine. Only CDR3 DNA remains: 48 bases, in frame from the first base. CDR1 and CDR2 are drawn from the germline V gene (reference sequence): MNHEY, SMNVEV. The junction carries 17 bases between V and J, which are trimmed by 2 bases and 6 bases respectively. Sequences were derived from peripheral blood, sampled on day 0 of MenACWY control vaccination. The chain uses TRBV27 and TRBJ2-1, with the D gene tentatively TRBD1 or TRBD2, based on 6 matching bases in each. This receptor was identified in an adult in good health. The base sequence is TGTGCCAGCAGTTTAACCGGGGGCTACTGGGGCAATGAGCAGTTCTTC. Its protein reads: CASSLTGGYWGNEQFF.